This TCR beta chain was identified during a study of cytotoxic CD8 clonotypes in ibrutinib-treated CLL. The germline V gene has CDR1 SGHNT and CDR2 YYREEE (reference sequence). J gave up 2 bases and V 4 bases, and 9 bases lay outside the gene matches. The CDR3 spans 16 residues. TCRdb's table, derived via immunoSEQ multiplex PCR, lists solely in-frame clones and lacks some. In the table there are about 300,000 clones, around 76% of which are singletons. This receptor was obtained from a human donor with chronic lymphocytic leukemia. The sample was PBMCs, taken at disease progression, from a patient treated with ibrutinib. The V call is TRBV5-4, the J call TRBJ2-7, with 10 bases fitting TRBD2. The CDR3 DNA sequence: TGTGCCAGCAGCGAAAGGCCTAGCGGGGGTGCCTACGAGCAGTACTTC. Its translation: CASSERPSGGAYEQYF.